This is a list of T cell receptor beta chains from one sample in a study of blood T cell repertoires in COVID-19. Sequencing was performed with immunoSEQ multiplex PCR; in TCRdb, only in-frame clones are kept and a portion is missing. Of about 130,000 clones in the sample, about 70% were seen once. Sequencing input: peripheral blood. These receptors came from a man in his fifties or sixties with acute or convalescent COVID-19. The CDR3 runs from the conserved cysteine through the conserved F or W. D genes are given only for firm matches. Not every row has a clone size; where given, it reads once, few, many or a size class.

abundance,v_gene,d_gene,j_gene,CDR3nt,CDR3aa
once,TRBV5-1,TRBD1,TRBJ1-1,TGCGCCAGCAGCGGGGGGACAGAGAACACTGAAGCTTTCTTT,CASSGGTENTEAFF
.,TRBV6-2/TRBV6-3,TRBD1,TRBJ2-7,TGTGCCAGCAGTACAGGGGTCCACGAGCAGTACTTC,CASSTGVHEQYF
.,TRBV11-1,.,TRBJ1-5,TGTGCCAGCAGCTTACATAGCAATCAGCCCCAGCATTTT,CASSLHSNQPQHF
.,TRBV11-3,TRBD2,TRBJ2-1,TGTGCCAGCAGCTCGGGCTCCTGGCGCGGGAGGGATCGTTCCAATGAGCAGTTCTTC,CASSSGSWRGRDRSNEQFF
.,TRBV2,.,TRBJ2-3,TGTGCCAGCCGGGACTGGTTCACAGATACGCAGTATTTT,CASRDWFTDTQYF
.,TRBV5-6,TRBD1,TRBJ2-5,TGTGCCAGCAGCGAACAGGGGATCCGAGGAGAGACCCAGTACTTC,CASSEQGIRGETQYF
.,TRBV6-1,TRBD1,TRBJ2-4,TGTGCCAGCAGTGTTTTTGGGTCACAGGGGGGTGGGTCCAAAAACATTCAGTACTTC,CASSVFGSQGGGSKNIQYF
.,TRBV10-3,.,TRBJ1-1,TGTGCCATCAGTGAGTCGACTTTCCCGGGAGGTGGGCGAGCTTTCTTT,CAISESTFPGGGRAFF
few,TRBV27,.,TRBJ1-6,TGTGCCAGCCGGTTCACGCTTGTCGGTTCACCCCTCCACTTT,CASRFTLVGSPLHF
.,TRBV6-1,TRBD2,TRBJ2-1,TGTGCCAGCAGTGAAAGGACTAGCGCGCTTGATAATGAGCAGTTCTTC,CASSERTSALDNEQFF
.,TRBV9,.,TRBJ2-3,TGTGCCAGCAGCTCACGACAGGTGGGCACAGATACGCAGTATTTT,CASSSRQVGTDTQYF
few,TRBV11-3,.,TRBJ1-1,TGTGCCAGCAGCTTCGCGCGGGGCATGAACACTGAAGCTTTCTTT,CASSFARGMNTEAFF
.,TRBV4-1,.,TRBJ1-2,TGCGCCAGCAGCCAAGTTGCGGGGAGCAACTATGGCTACACCTTC,CASSQVAGSNYGYTF
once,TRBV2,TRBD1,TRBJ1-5,TGTGCCAGCAGGCCGGGACAGGGATTGTTGCCCCAGCATTTT,CASRPGQGLLPQHF
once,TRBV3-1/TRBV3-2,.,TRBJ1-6,TGTGCCAGCAGCCAAGAACCGGAAGCAGGGTATGGGGATTCACCCCTCCACTTT,CASSQEPEAGYGDSPLHF
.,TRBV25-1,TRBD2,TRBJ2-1,TGTGCCAGCAGCCCTCTTCTAGCGGGAGCGCACAATGAGCAGTTCTTC,CASSPLLAGAHNEQFF
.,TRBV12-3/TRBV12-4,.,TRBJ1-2,TGTGCCAGCAGTTTAAGGTCGAGGTTGGGCTACACCTTC,CASSLRSRLGYTF
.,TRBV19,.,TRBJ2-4,TGTGCCAGTAGTCCGGAGGGAAACATTCAGTACTTC,CASSPEGNIQYF